Shown below are 20 T cell receptor beta chains from a single sample sequenced in a study of blood T cells in healthy people across ages. Alongside a J-beta primer mix, a sample-barcoded 5' primer served in a second PCR lasting 7 to 11 cycles. One entry per CDR3 protein, called by TCRdb with MiXCR from the 5' RACE reads. The data contain more than 500,000 distinct CDR3 sequences, 25% to 30% of them seen just once; the ten biggest clones take up 15% to 20%. Sequenced input: blood. The receptors here all came from a woman in her sixties or seventies in good health.

This clonotype was detected a few times. The J gene is TRBJ1-2, the V gene TRBV25-1, with no clear D. The CDR3 contains 16 residues. The ends were cut back, 5 bases at V and 2 bases at J, with 18 bases in the middle. The germline gives CDR1 MGHDK, CDR2 SYGVNS. CDR3 region: CASSSRSTALNYGYTF. For the CDR3, the DNA is TGTGCCAGCAGTTCTCGGAGCACAGCTTTAAACTATGGCTACACCTTC.

This clonotype has just a few counts. The V and J genes are TRBV6-2 or TRBV6-3 and TRBJ2-7; D is perhaps TRBD1 (6 bases). Per germline, CDR1 MNHEY and CDR2 SVGEGT. The CDR3 loop spans 14 amino acids. V shed 4 bases and J shed 3 bases, with 13 bases lying between them. The CDR3 sequence is CASSLQGRHYEQYF. CDR3 nucleotide sequence: TGTGCCAGCAGTTTACAGGGTAGGCACTACGAGCAGTACTTC.

The J gene is TRBJ1-5, the V gene TRBV6-1; perhaps TRBD1 as D (5 bases). The V end lost 1 base, the J end lost 7 bases, and 14 bases lay between the germline ends. The CDR3 is made up of 15 amino acids. CDR1 is MNHNS and CDR2 is SASEGT in the germline V gene. The DNA of the CDR3 is TGTGCCAGCAGTGAAGTGGCAGGGACTTCGCAGCCCCAGCATTTT. Translation: CASSEVAGTSQPQHF.

In its sample, this clonotype was seen a few times. The CDR3 protein is CASSQAPREAFF. CDR3 bases: TGTGCCAGCAGCCAAGCACCGCGAGAAGCTTTCTTT. V and J are TRBV3-1 and TRBJ1-1; D gene ambiguous. Germline lookup yields CDR1 LGHDT and CDR2 YNNKEL (reference sequence). The V end was cut by 1 base, the J end by 8 bases, with 8 bases between. CDR3 size: 12 residues. Variable domain in full (rest from reference TRBV3-1 and TRBJ1-1): DTAVSQTPKYLVTQMGNDKSIKCEQNLGHDTMYWYKQDSKKFLKIMFSYNNKELIINETVPNRFSPKSPDKAHLNLHINSLELGDSAVYFCASSQAPREAFFGQGTRLTVV.

Regarding this clonotype: At one end, the junction sequence differs from germline, possibly due to a read error. The chain has TRBV3-1 and TRBJ2-2; D tentatively fits TRBD1 or TRBD2 (5 bases each). The CDR3 has 13 residues. Germline V gene data show CDR1 as LGHDT and CDR2 as YNNKEL (reference sequence). Here the CDR3 reads CASSWGNTGELFF. DNA of the CDR3: TGTGCCAGCAGCTGGGGGAACACGGGGGAGCTGTTTTTT.

This clonotype was detected a few times. The chain carries TRBV2 and TRBJ1-2; D is unresolved. This CDR3 contains 11 residues. The germline V gene has CDR1 SNHLY and CDR2 FYNNEI. V was cut by 8 bases and J by 4 bases, with 8 bases left in between. Here the CDR3 reads CASVKSYGYTF. The CDR3, as DNA: TGTGCCAGCGTTAAGTCCTATGGCTACACCTTC.

The J gene is TRBJ2-3, the V gene TRBV24-1, with D maybe TRBD2 (5 bases). Trimming took off 5 bases at V and 1 base at J, with 6 bases between the two ends. The CDR3 covers 13 residues. Germline V lookup: CDR1 KGHDR, CDR2 SFDVKD. CDR3 in amino acids: CATSAGGTDTQYF. DNA for the CDR3: TGTGCCACCAGTGCCGGGGGCACAGATACGCAGTATTTT.

The chain has TRBV10-3 and TRBJ2-3; D unclear. The CDR3 totals 13 residues. V dropped 3 bases and J dropped 5 bases, with 9 bases sitting between them. The V gene's germline CDR1 is ENHRY and CDR2 SYGVKD. The CDR3 DNA is TGTGCCATCAGTGAAAATCGCGGAGATACGCAGTATTTT. Encoded protein: CAISENRGDTQYF.

The chain recombines TRBV29-1 with TRBJ2-5; no reliable D call. The germline V gene encodes CDR1 SQVTM and CDR2 ANQGSEA. This CDR3 spans 13 amino acids. The V and J ends lost 4 bases and 2 bases respectively, with 11 bases between them. CDR3 in amino acids: CSVAVHQQETQYF. CDR3 nucleotide sequence: TGCAGCGTTGCAGTTCATCAACAAGAGACCCAGTACTTC. Using reference TRBV29-1 and TRBJ2-5 for the parts outside the CDR3, the full variable domain is SAVISQKPSRDICQRGTSLTIQCQVDSQVTMMFWYRQQPGQSLTLIATANQGSEATYESGFVIDKFPISRPNLTFSTLTVSNMSPEDSSIYLCSVAVHQQETQYFGPGTRLLVL.

In the case of this clonotype: The CDR3 carries no conserved terminal phenylalanine or tryptophan, so it likely arises from a read error. The chain has TRBV29-1 and TRBJ1-6, with D maybe TRBD1 (6 bases). Trimming took off 6 bases at V and 0 bases at J, with 12 bases between the two ends. This CDR3 contains 15 residues. CDR1 and CDR2 from the germline V gene are SQVTM and ANQGSEA. This CDR3 is CSVTQGGSYNSPLHL. DNA for the CDR3: TGCAGCGTAACGCAAGGGGGCTCCTATAATTCACCCCTCCACCTT.

The CDR3 loop is CASSLGAIEGVNEQYF. The CDR3 DNA follows: TGTGCCAGCAGTTTAGGAGCTATCGAGGGAGTTAACGAGCAGTACTTC. The V and J genes are TRBV28 and TRBJ2-7; D is possibly TRBD2 (5 bases). The CDR3 runs to 16 residues. The V end lost 2 bases, the J end lost 5 bases, and 19 bases lay between the germline ends. Germline V gene data show CDR1 as MDHEN and CDR2 as SYDVKM.

V and J are TRBV4-3 and TRBJ2-3; D could derive from TRBD1 or TRBD2 (5 bases each). Germline V CDR1 and CDR2: LGHNA, YSLEER. The length of the CDR3 is 16 residues. The ends were cut back, 0 bases at V and 2 bases at J, with 12 bases in the middle. This CDR3 reads CASSQDSGPNTDTQYF. CDR3 coding DNA: TGCGCCAGCAGCCAAGATTCGGGACCAAACACAGATACGCAGTATTTT.

The chain is built from TRBV7-9 and TRBJ2-2; 9 bases line up with TRBD1. The trim removed 7 bases at V and 1 base at J, leaving 4 bases unmatched. Germline V CDR1 and CDR2: SEHNR, FQNEAQ (reference sequence). The CDR3 length is 15 residues. The CDR3 DNA is TGTGCCAGCACGTCGGGACAGGGGAACACCGGGGAGCTGTTTTTT. As protein: CASTSGQGNTGELFF.

This clonotype has more than one count but fewer than ten. This chain joins TRBV3-1 and TRBJ1-2; D unclear. Per germline, CDR1 LGHDT and CDR2 YNNKEL (reference sequence). Deletions cut 4 bases from V and 4 bases from J, with 16 bases between. The CDR3 totals 15 residues. CDR3 protein: CASSPQKADGYGYTF. CDR3 nucleotides: TGTGCCAGCAGCCCTCAGAAGGCAGATGGCTATGGCTACACCTTC. The full variable domain, completed using reference TRBV3-1 and TRBJ1-2, is DTAVSQTPKYLVTQMGNDKSIKCEQNLGHDTMYWYKQDSKKFLKIMFSYNNKELIINETVPNRFSPKSPDKAHLNLHINSLELGDSAVYFCASSPQKADGYGYTFGSGTRLTVV.

The rearrangement links TRBV30 to TRBJ2-7, with 9 positions matching TRBD2. CDR1 and CDR2 from the germline V gene are GTSNPN and SVGIG (reference sequence). Trimming cost V 2 bases and J 3 bases; bases outside gene matches: 2. The CDR3 is made up of 13 amino acids. The CDR3 sequence is CAWSLRGGYEQYF. CDR3 in DNA: TGTGCCTGGAGTTTGCGGGGGGGCTACGAGCAGTACTTC.

The V call is TRBV5-1, the J call TRBJ1-4; D may be TRBD1 (5 bases). This CDR3 has 14 amino acids. Germline CDR1 reads SGHRS; CDR2 reads YFSETQ. V lost 2 bases and J lost 7, with 12 bases in between. The CDR3 nucleotides are TGCGCCAGCAGCTTACAGGCTATGAGTGAAAAACTGTTTTTT. Protein: CASSLQAMSEKLFF.

This clonotype was counted only a few times. The V and J genes are TRBV7-9 and TRBJ2-1; D call uncertain. The CDR3 runs to 12 residues. Germline V lookup: CDR1 SEHNR, CDR2 FQNEAQ (reference sequence). The V end was cut by 4 bases, the J end by 5 bases, with 6 bases between. CDR3 amino acids: CASSYTNNEQFF. DNA for the CDR3: TGTGCCAGCAGCTATACAAACAATGAGCAGTTCTTC.

The chain recombines TRBV7-2 with TRBJ2-5; 7 positions match TRBD2. The end of the DNA is better explained by TRBJ2-1, so the J call may be wrong. The CDR3 has 14 residues. Germline V gives CDR1 SGHTA, CDR2 FQGNSA. This chain's CDR3 is CASSPRLASNEQFF. CDR3 DNA sequence: TGTGCCAGCAGCCCCAGACTAGCTTCCAATGAGCAGTTCTTC.

The rearrangement joins TRBV6-4 to TRBJ2-3; tentatively, D is TRBD1 (6 bases). The CDR3 has 13 amino acids. Germline-derived CDR1 and CDR2 are MRHNA and SNTAGT. The V gene lost 10 bases and the J gene lost 2 bases, with 13 bases spanning the gap. DNA for the CDR3: TGTGCCATCCCGGGACACCACACAGATACGCAGTATTTT. It translates to CAIPGHHTDTQYF.

V and J are TRBV5-1 and TRBJ2-5; TRBD1 matches 7 bases. V lost 2 bases to trimming and J lost 1 base; unmatched junction nucleotides: 8. The CDR3 has 16 residues. The V gene's germline CDR1 is SGHRS and CDR2 YFSETQ. The CDR3 region is CASSFFGQAIQETQYF. DNA of the CDR3: TGCGCCAGCAGCTTCTTCGGACAGGCTATCCAAGAGACCCAGTACTTC.